The TCR beta chain under discussion was sequenced for a study of blood T cell repertoires in COVID-19. Across the whole study: The United States, Italy and Spain supplied acute and convalescent COVID-19 samples. The analysed material was cDNA or gDNA that came from T cells, B-cell-depleted T cells, or PBMCs.

In the original analysis: Amplifying reference gene primers gave estimates of nucleated cell counts. Produced via immunoSEQ multiplex PCR; TCRdb's table is partial and in-frame only. The V and J calls and the clone size are those of that table, but D and trimming were determined from the DNA. The table includes roughly 120,000 clones, 75% to 90% detected once. V shed 1 base and J 2 bases; nucleotides not matched to a gene: 9. CDR1 and CDR2 (germline): SGHVS, FNYEAQ. The CDR3 is 18 residues long. The sequence was collected from a woman aged 45-65 years with acute or convalescent COVID-19. Material for sequencing was peripheral blood. The gene calls are TRBV7-6 and TRBJ2-2, with TRBD2 matching over 8 bases. CDR3 DNA sequence: TGTGCCAGCAGCTTAGGCCCCTTAAGCGGGAGCAACACCGGGGAGCTGTTTTTT. It yields the protein CASSLGPLSGSNTGELFF.